Below, one TCR beta chain is given with its context. One base away lies a much larger clone, so this may be a sequencing read error. This sample was taken from a study of T-cell reconstitution after alpha-beta-depleted transplantation in children. Construction of the TCRbeta library involved unique molecular identifiers. TCRdb reprocessed the PCR reads with MiXCR, giving one entry per CDR3 protein. The repertoire has 150,000 to 250,000 distinct CDR3 sequences, more than 14% of them found once; the top ten carry around 13%. This CDR3 has 12 residues. CDR1 and CDR2 from the germline V gene are SQVTM and ANQGSEA.

This receptor was obtained from a human donor who donated a stem cell graft to a child with acute lymphoblastic leukemia. The chain couples TRBV29-1 to TRBJ1-1; no firm D call. This material consisted of PBMCs from the stem cell graft donor, taken from the stem cell graft. CDR3 coding DNA: TGCAGCGTTGGTCGGCCTAACACTGAATCTTTCTTT. Amino acid sequence: CSVGRPNTESFF.